Included here is one T cell receptor (beta chain) sequence, with context. The antigen is unknown. In chemo-refractory metastatic non-small-cell lung cancer, patients got ipilimumab CTLA-4 blockade together with focal radiation. This entry is derived from a study of radiotherapy plus CTLA-4 blockade in lung cancer. Turning to the study itself: Objective responses were observed in more than 15% of patients, and disease control was achieved by 30% to 40%. Whole-study findings and limits: Once radiotherapy plus ipilimumab had been given, TCR clones derived from tumor expanded in blood. Alongside interferon-beta, early blood T cell clone dynamics were reportedly the best predictor of response.

V gave up 3 bases and J gave up 4 bases; unmatched junction bases: 4. The CDR3 consists of 13 residues. Per the germline V gene, CDR1 is GTSNPN and CDR2 is SVGIG (reference sequence). Data came from immunoSEQ multiplex PCR; TCRdb stores just in-frame clones and leaves some out. The table records around 45,000 clones, less than 75% of them present only once. The specimen comprised peripheral blood, sampled from a patient treated with radiotherapy plus ipilimumab. This clonotype originated in a human donor with non-small cell lung cancer who had a partial response to radiotherapy plus ipilimumab. V usage is TRBV30 and J usage is TRBJ1-2; 8 bases are shared with TRBD1. CDR3 bases: TGTGCCTGGAGGCGGGACAGGCCCTATGGCTACACCTTC. It specifies CAWRRDRPYGYTF.